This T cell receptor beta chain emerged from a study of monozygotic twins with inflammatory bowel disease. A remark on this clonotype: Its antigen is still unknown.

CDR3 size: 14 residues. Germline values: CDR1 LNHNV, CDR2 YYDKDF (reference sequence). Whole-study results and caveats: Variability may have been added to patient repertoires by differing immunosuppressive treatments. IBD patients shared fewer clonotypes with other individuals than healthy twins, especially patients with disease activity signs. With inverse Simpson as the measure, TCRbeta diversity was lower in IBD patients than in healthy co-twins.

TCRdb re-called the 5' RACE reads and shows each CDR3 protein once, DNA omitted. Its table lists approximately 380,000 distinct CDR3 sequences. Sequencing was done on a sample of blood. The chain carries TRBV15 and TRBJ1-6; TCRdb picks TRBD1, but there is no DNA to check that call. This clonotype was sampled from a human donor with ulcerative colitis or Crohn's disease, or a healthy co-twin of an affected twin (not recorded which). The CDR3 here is CATSRDRQNSPLHF.